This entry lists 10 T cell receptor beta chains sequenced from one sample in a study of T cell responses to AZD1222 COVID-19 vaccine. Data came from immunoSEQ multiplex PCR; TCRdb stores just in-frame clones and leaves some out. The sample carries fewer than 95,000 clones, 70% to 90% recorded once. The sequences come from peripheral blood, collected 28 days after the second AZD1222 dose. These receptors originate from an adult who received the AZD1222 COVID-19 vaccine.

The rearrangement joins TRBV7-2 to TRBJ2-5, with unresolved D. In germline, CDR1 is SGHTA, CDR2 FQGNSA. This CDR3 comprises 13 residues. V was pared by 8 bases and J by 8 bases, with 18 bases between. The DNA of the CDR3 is TGTGCCAGCCGTCTAGTGACATCGGAAACCCAGTACTTC. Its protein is CASRLVTSETQYF.

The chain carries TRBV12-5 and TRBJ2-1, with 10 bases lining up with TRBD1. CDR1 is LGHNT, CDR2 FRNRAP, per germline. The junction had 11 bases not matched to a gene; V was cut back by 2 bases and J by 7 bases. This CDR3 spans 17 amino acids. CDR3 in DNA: TGTGCTAGTGGTTTGTCACCTCCGGGACAGGGGCGAAATGAGCAGTTCTTC. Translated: CASGLSPPGQGRNEQFF. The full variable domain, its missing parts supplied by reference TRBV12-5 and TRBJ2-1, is DARVTQTPRHKVTEMGQEVTMRCQPILGHNTVFWYRQTMMQGLELLAYFRNRAPLDDSGMPKDRFSAEMPDATLATLKIQPSEPRDSAVYFCASGLSPPGQGRNEQFFGPGTRLTVL.

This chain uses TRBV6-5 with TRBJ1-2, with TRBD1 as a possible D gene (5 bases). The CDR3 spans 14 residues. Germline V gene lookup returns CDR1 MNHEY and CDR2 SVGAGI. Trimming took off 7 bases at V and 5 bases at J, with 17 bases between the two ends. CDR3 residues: CASIPGRWFYGYTF. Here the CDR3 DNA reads TGTGCCAGCATTCCAGGGAGGTGGTTTTATGGCTACACCTTC.

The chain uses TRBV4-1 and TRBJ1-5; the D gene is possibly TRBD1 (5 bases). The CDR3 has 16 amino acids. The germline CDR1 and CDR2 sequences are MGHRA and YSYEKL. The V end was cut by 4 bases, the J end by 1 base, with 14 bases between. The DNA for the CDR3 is TGCGCCAGCAGCCTCGCTACTGGGGCGAGCAATCAGCCCCAGCATTTT. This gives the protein CASSLATGASNQPQHF.

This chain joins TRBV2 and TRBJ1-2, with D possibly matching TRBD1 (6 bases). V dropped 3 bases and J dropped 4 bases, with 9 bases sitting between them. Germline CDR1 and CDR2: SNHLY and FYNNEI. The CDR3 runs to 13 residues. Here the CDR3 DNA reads TGTGCCAGCAGTGAGCAGGGGACCTATGGCTACACCTTC. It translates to CASSEQGTYGYTF.

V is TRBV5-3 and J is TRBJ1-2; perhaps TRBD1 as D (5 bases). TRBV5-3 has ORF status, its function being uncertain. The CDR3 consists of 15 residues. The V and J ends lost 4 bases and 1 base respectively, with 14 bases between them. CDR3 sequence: CARSRPGGINYGYTF. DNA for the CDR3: TGTGCCAGAAGCCGACCCGGGGGAATTAACTATGGCTACACCTTC.

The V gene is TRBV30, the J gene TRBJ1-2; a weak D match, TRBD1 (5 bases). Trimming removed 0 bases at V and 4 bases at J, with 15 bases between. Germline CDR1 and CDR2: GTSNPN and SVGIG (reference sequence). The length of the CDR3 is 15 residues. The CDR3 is CAWSVKPGFGYGYTF. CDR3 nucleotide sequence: TGTGCCTGGAGTGTAAAACCAGGGTTCGGCTATGGCTACACCTTC.

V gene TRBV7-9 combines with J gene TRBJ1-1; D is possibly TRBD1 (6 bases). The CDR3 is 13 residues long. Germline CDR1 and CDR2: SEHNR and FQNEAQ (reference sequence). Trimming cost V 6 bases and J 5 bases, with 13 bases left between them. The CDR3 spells CASRTGLGTEAFF. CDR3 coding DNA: TGTGCCAGCAGAACAGGGTTGGGGACTGAAGCTTTCTTT.

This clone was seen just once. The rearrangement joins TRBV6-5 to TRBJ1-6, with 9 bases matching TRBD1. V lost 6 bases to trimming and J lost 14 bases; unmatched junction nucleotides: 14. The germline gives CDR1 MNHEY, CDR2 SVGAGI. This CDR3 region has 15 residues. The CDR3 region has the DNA TGTGCCAGCAGGCGACGGACAGGGGCGGCTAGAACCCTCCACTTT. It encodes CASRRRTGAARTLHF.

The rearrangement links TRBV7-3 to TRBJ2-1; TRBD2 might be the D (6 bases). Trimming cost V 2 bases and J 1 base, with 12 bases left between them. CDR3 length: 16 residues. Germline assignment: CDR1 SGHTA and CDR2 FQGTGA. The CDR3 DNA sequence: TGTGCCAGCAGCTTAGTCGGGGCGGGGTCCTACAATGAGCAGTTCTTC. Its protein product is CASSLVGAGSYNEQFF.